What follows are 6 T cell receptor beta chains derived from one specimen sequenced in a study of shared clonotypes between healthy human individuals. Sequencing used immunoSEQ multiplex PCR; TCRdb keeps in-frame clones, though not all of them. The sample consists of some 790,000 clones, over 60% of them appearing once. The sample consisted of memory CD4+ T cells sorted from blood. Subset defined: CD45RA-negative fraction. The receptors shown here come from a woman in her twenties or thirties in good health.

This clone was detected a few times. The sample has other DNA sequences that encode this CDR3 too. The chain links TRBV6-5 to TRBJ2-1; D gene ambiguous. The CDR3 totals 11 residues. The V end lost 3 bases, the J end lost 6 bases, and 3 bases lay between the germline ends. CDR1 is MNHEY and CDR2 is SVGAGI in the germline V gene. The CDR3 here is CASSYSNEQFF. CDR3 bases: TGTGCCAGCAGTTATAGCAATGAGCAGTTCTTC.

The genes are TRBV30 and TRBJ1-5; D call uncertain. CDR1 is GTSNPN and CDR2 is SVGIG in the germline V gene (reference sequence). With 2 bases removed from V and 3 bases from J, the gap between germline ends came to 11 bases. The CDR3 spans 14 residues. This CDR3 is CAWSRVGLNQPQHF. CDR3 nucleotides: TGTGCCTGGAGTAGGGTAGGGCTCAATCAGCCCCAGCATTTT. Full variable domain (missing parts from reference TRBV30 and TRBJ1-5): SQTIHQWPATLVQPVGSPLSLECTVEGTSNPNLYWYRQAAGRGLQLLFYSVGIGQISSEVPQNLSASRPQDRQFILSSKKLLLSDSGFYLCAWSRVGLNQPQHFGDGTRLSIL.

The chain joins TRBV19 to TRBJ2-7; D remains unclear. The CDR3 is 14 amino acids. V lost 0 bases to trimming and J lost 3 bases, with 9 bases between them. The V gene's germline CDR1 is LNHDA and CDR2 SQIVND (reference sequence). The CDR3 bases are TGTGCCAGTAGTATAGATCGCCGGATCTACGAGCAGTACTTC. Its protein product is CASSIDRRIYEQYF.

The genes are TRBV7-2 and TRBJ1-5; 7 bases are shared with TRBD1. The trim removed 4 bases at V and 6 bases at J, leaving 6 bases unmatched. Germline V gene lookup returns CDR1 SGHTA and CDR2 FQGNSA. This CDR3 has 14 amino acids. The CDR3 sequence: CASSSHRGGQPQHF. The CDR3 coding sequence is TGTGCCAGCAGCTCCCACAGGGGCGGTCAGCCCCAGCATTTT.

J is TRBJ2-2 and V is TRBV2; 9 bases are a match to TRBD2. This CDR3 comprises 15 residues. Germline V gene lookup returns CDR1 SNHLY and CDR2 FYNNEI. Trimming took 6 bases from V and 8 from J; bases not matched to a gene: 10. CDR3 sequence reads: CASRGAAGGSGELFF. CDR3 sequence (DNA): TGTGCCAGCAGAGGAGCTGCGGGAGGGTCTGGGGAGCTGTTTTTT.

With regard to this clone: Within the sample, other DNA sequences also encode this same CDR3. J is TRBJ2-1 and V is TRBV19; D perhaps matches TRBD1 (6 bases). Germline V lookup: CDR1 LNHDA, CDR2 SQIVND (reference sequence). V was shortened by 3 bases and J by 1 base, with 7 bases between the two germline ends. This CDR3 contains 14 residues. The CDR3 spells CASSIRGSYNEQFF. DNA for the CDR3: TGTGCCAGTAGTATCAGGGGATCCTACAATGAGCAGTTCTTC.